The source of this T cell receptor beta chain is a study of vaccination and CD4 T cells after COVID-19. Stated treatment: roughly 11-day PBMC culture with coronavirus spike peptide pools or control peptides (ViraFEST assay). This clonotype has just one count. Its antigen remains unknown. This CDR3 spans 15 amino acids. V lost 5 bases and J 6 bases, leaving 17 bases between the germline ends. Germline-derived CDR1 and CDR2 are MNHEY and SMNVEV (reference sequence). Sequencing of DNA taken from cultured CD4+ T cells relied on the Oncomine TCR Beta short-read assay. TCRdb processed the PCR reads anew with MiXCR; each CDR3 protein has one entry. The table includes approximately 15,000 distinct CDR3 sequences, approximately 40% detected once.

Sequencing used CD4+ T cells from blood, cultured in vitro. The rearrangement uses TRBV27 and TRBJ2-1; D uncertain. The clonotype comes from a human donor who had recovered from COVID-19. The CDR3 DNA reads as TGTGCCAGCAGTCAAGGTTGGGCCCGGAGCAATGAGCAGTTCTTC. Translating gives CASSQGWARSNEQFF.